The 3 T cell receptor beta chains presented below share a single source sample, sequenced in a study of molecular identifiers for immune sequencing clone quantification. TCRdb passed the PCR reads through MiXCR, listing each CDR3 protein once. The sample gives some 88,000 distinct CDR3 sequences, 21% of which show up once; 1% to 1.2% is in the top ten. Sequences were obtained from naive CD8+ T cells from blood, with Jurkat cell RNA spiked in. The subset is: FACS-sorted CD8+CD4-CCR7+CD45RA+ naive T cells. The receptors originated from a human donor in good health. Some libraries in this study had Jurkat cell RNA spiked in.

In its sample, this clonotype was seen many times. CDR3 sequence reads: CASSYSGTSGRTGELFF. DNA for the CDR3: TGTGCCAGCAGTTACTCAGGGACTAGCGGGAGAACCGGGGAGCTGTTTTTT. The gene calls are TRBV6-5 and TRBJ2-2; TRBD2 agrees at 14 bases. The CDR3 is made up of 17 amino acids. V lost 0 bases, J lost 5 bases, and 2 bases stayed unmatched. Germline-derived CDR1 and CDR2 are MNHEY and SVGAGI.

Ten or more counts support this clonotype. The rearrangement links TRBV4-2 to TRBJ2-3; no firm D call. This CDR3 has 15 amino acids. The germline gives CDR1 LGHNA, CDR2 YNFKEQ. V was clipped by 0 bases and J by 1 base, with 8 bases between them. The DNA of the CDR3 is TGTGCCAGCAGCCAAGAAGGTCCGGGCACAGATACGCAGTATTTT. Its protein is CASSQEGPGTDTQYF.

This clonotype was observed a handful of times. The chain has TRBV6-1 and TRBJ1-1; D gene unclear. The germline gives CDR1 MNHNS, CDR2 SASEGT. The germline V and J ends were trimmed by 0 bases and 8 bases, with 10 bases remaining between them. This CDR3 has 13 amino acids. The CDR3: CASSEAPSEEAFF. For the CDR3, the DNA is TGTGCCAGCAGTGAAGCGCCGTCAGAAGAAGCTTTCTTT.